The source of this TCR beta chain is a study of T cells in Graves' hyperthyroidism and ophthalmopathy. Overall study results and limits: In simple terms, a model built on 13 V-J features told ophthalmopathy apart from stable hyperthyroidism.

For Graves' hyperthyroidism to be stable, ophthalmopathy could not progress within 18 months. Not enrolled were patients with uncontrolled infection, other autoimmune disease, pregnancy or lactation. Amplified regions were TCR beta CDR3 sequences from RNA transcripts. The HTBI primer set drove a first-round RT-PCR of the TCR CDR3. TCRdb reprocessed the multiplex PCR reads with MiXCR, giving one entry per CDR3 protein. The sample shows some 210,000 distinct CDR3 sequences, 17% of them seen only once. About this clonotype itself: Antigen specificity is unknown.

From germline, CDR1 is MNHNS and CDR2 SASEGT. V gave up 6 bases and J gave up 6 bases, with 14 bases separating them. The length of the CDR3 is 14 residues. The receptor's source is a man aged 45-60 years with Graves' hyperthyroidism. This rearrangement joins TRBV6-1 to TRBJ2-2; D is undetermined. The sequenced sample consisted of blood. CDR3 in amino acids: CASRVQFYAGELFF. As DNA, the CDR3 is TGTGCCAGCAGGGTTCAATTTTACGCCGGGGAGCTGTTTTTT.